These 21 T cell receptor beta chains originate from one sample sequenced in a study of blood T cell repertoires in COVID-19. TCRdb's copy holds only in-frame clones and misses some; the assay was immunoSEQ multiplex PCR. The sample has 30,000 to 45,000 clones, 90% seen once. The sequenced material came from peripheral blood. The receptors derive from a human donor in a cohort sampled during active COVID-19.

The chain uses TRBV27 and TRBJ2-5, with 7 bases aligning to TRBD1. Germline V lookup: CDR1 MNHEY, CDR2 SMNVEV (reference sequence). The V and J ends lost 1 base and 4 bases, in that order; junction bases with no gene match: 3. This CDR3 comprises 14 residues. CDR3 bases: TGTGCCAGCAGTTTATGGGACAGTTCAGAGACCCAGTACTTC. This codes for CASSLWDSSETQYF.

The DNA of the CDR3 is TGTGCCAGTAGTGTGCTGACTAGCGGGAACCAAGAGACCCAGTACTTC. Amino acids: CASSVLTSGNQETQYF. This chain uses TRBV19 with TRBJ2-5; 11 bases align to TRBD2. CDR1 LNHDA and CDR2 SQIVND come from the germline V gene (reference sequence). J gave up 0 bases and V 5 bases, and 5 bases lay outside the gene matches. This CDR3 region has 16 residues.

The chain joins TRBV3-1 (or the pseudogene TRBV3-2) to TRBJ2-5, with TRBD2 identical over 13 bases. Trimming cost V 4 bases and J 5 bases; bases outside gene matches: 10. Per germline, CDR1 LGHDT and CDR2 YNNKEL (reference sequence). The CDR3 consists of 17 residues. The CDR3: CASSPESGLAGRETQYF. In nucleotides, the CDR3 is TGTGCCAGCAGCCCCGAATCGGGACTAGCGGGAAGGGAGACCCAGTACTTC.

The sample holds one count of this clone. The rearrangement links TRBV28 to TRBJ2-1, with D tentatively TRBD2 (6 bases). Trimming cost V 7 bases and J 7 bases, with 20 bases left between them. Germline V gene data show CDR1 as MDHEN and CDR2 as SYDVKM. The CDR3 runs to 15 residues. DNA of the CDR3: TGTGCCAGCACCGTGGGTGGTACCCGGGGGAATGAGCAGTTCTTC. It is translated as CASTVGGTRGNEQFF.

The rearrangement uses TRBV28 and TRBJ1-5, with D perhaps TRBD1 (5 bases). Germline CDR1 and CDR2: MDHEN and SYDVKM. The ends were cut back, 5 bases at V and 7 bases at J, with 18 bases in the middle. The CDR3 totals 15 residues. CDR3 amino acids: CASSTALGGLQPQHF. In DNA form, the CDR3 reads TGTGCCAGCAGTACCGCCCTGGGGGGGTTACAGCCCCAGCATTTT. The complete variable domain, with remaining parts taken from reference TRBV28 and TRBJ1-5, reads DVKVTQSSRYLVKRTGEKVFLECVQDMDHENMFWYRQDPGLGLRLIYFSYDVKMKEKGDIPEGYSVSREKKERFSLILESASTNQTSMYLCASSTALGGLQPQHFGDGTRLSIL.

The chain combines TRBV3-1 (or the pseudogene TRBV3-2) with TRBJ1-2; the match to TRBD1 covers 9 bases. This CDR3 is 15 amino acids long. V lost 0 bases and J lost 7; bases outside the gene matches: 6. Germline V CDR1 and CDR2: LGHDT, YNNKEL (reference sequence). The CDR3 spells CASSQDSTGGGGYTF. The CDR3 DNA is TGTGCCAGCAGCCAAGATTCTACAGGGGGCGGTGGCTACACCTTC.

This clone turned up a few times. V is TRBV5-4 and J is TRBJ1-6; D remains ambiguous. CDR1 is SGHNT and CDR2 is YYREEE in the germline V gene (reference sequence). V shed 4 bases and J shed 7 bases, with 9 bases lying between them. The CDR3 has 13 residues. DNA for the CDR3: TGTGCCAGCAGCCTGTCGGGAAATTCACCCCTCCACTTT. Its translation is CASSLSGNSPLHF.

The chain couples TRBV24-1 to TRBJ2-1; TRBD2 aligns across 7 bases. CDR1 is KGHDR, CDR2 SFDVKD, per germline. With 5 bases clipped from V and 5 bases from J, the junction kept 8 bases outside the gene matches. CDR3 length equals 15 residues. CDR3: CATSAPGLGNNEQFF. CDR3 sequence (DNA): TGTGCCACCAGTGCCCCCGGACTAGGAAACAATGAGCAGTTCTTC.

The rearrangement uses TRBV28 and TRBJ1-5, with 12 nucleotides matching TRBD1. V was pared by 6 bases and J by 6 bases, with 9 bases of the junction left unmatched. CDR3 length equals 16 residues. The germline CDR1 and CDR2 sequences are MDHEN and SYDVKM. The DNA of the CDR3 is TGTGCCAGCAGCAAAGGGGACAGGGGGCTTGGTCAGCCCCAGCATTTT. Translated: CASSKGDRGLGQPQHF.

The V call is TRBV7-8, the J call TRBJ2-1; D possibly corresponds to TRBD1 (5 bases). This CDR3 is built from 14 residues. Trimming pared 5 bases from V and 4 bases from J, leaving 12 bases between. Germline CDR1 is SGHVS and CDR2 is FQNEAQ. Written as DNA, the CDR3 is TGTGCCAGCAGCGGAGAGACAGTTTACAATGAGCAGTTCTTC. Protein sequence: CASSGETVYNEQFF.

CDR3 nucleotides: TGTGCCAGCAGTTACTCTAGGGGCTATGGCTACACCTTC. Encoded protein: CASSYSRGYGYTF. V usage is TRBV6-5 and J usage is TRBJ1-2, with a tentative D call TRBD1 (5 bases). Germline CDR1 is MNHEY and CDR2 is SVGAGI. CDR3 length equals 13 residues. Trimming cost V 0 bases and J 4 bases, with 6 bases left between them.

The chain carries TRBV6-2 or TRBV6-3 and TRBJ2-4; D might be TRBD1 (5 bases). V lost 2 bases and J lost 0, with 14 bases in between. This CDR3 region has 17 residues. Germline CDR1 MNHEY, CDR2 SVGEGT. The CDR3, as DNA: TGTGCCAGCAGTTACAGGGGCGAAACTCTAGCCAAAAACATTCAGTACTTC. Protein: CASSYRGETLAKNIQYF.

The sample holds one count of this clone. The genes are TRBV28 and TRBJ2-1; D is ambiguous. Germline CDR1 reads MDHEN; CDR2 reads SYDVKM. There are 12 residues in the CDR3. Trimming took 7 bases from V and 10 from J, leaving 14 bases between them. The CDR3 region has the DNA TGTGCCAGCACCTACCTCAACGGGGAGCAGTTCTTC. It yields the protein CASTYLNGEQFF. Full variable domain (outside the CDR3, taken from reference TRBV28 and TRBJ2-1): DVKVTQSSRYLVKRTGEKVFLECVQDMDHENMFWYRQDPGLGLRLIYFSYDVKMKEKGDIPEGYSVSREKKERFSLILESASTNQTSMYLCASTYLNGEQFFGPGTRLTVL.

This rearrangement joins TRBV7-2 to TRBJ2-1, with D perhaps matching TRBD1 (5 bases). The CDR3 extends over 17 amino acids. Germline V gives CDR1 SGHTA, CDR2 FQGNSA. V lost 5 bases, J lost 5 bases, and 22 bases lay in between. CDR3 sequence (DNA): TGTGCCAGCAGCCTAAGGGGCCGGTTAGCCTTAGACAATGAGCAGTTCTTC. It codes for CASSLRGRLALDNEQFF. Using reference TRBV7-2 and TRBJ2-1 for the parts outside the CDR3, the full variable domain is GAGVSQSPSNKVTEKGKDVELRCDPISGHTALYWYRQSLGQGLEFLIYFQGNSAPDKSGLPSDRFSAERTGGSVSTLTIQRTQQEDSAVYLCASSLRGRLALDNEQFFGPGTRLTVL.

The chain has TRBV6-4 and TRBJ1-2; possibly TRBD1 for D (5 bases). The CDR3 extends over 13 amino acids. From germline, CDR1 is MRHNA and CDR2 SNTAGT. V was trimmed by 3 bases and J by 7 bases, leaving 12 bases between them. CDR3 protein: CASSDLGGVGYTF. The DNA of the CDR3 is TGTGCCAGCAGTGATCTGGGGGGTGTTGGCTACACCTTC.

This rearrangement joins TRBV28 to TRBJ2-5; 7 nucleotides match TRBD1. With V trimmed by 3 bases and J by 3 bases, 10 bases remained unmatched. The CDR3 totals 16 residues. Germline V lookup: CDR1 MDHEN, CDR2 SYDVKM. The CDR3: CASSLPEGQAKETQYF. CDR3 coding DNA: TGTGCCAGCAGTTTGCCGGAAGGACAGGCTAAAGAGACCCAGTACTTC.

V usage is TRBV27 and J usage is TRBJ2-1, with D perhaps matching TRBD2 (6 bases). CDR3 length: 15 amino acids. Trimming cost V 10 bases and J 0 bases, with 16 bases left between them. Per germline, CDR1 MNHEY and CDR2 SMNVEV (reference sequence). The CDR3 nucleotides read TGTGCCAAAAGCAATACGGGGGACTCCTACAATGAGCAGTTCTTC. Amino acid sequence: CAKSNTGDSYNEQFF.

This chain connects TRBV3-1 (or the pseudogene TRBV3-2) to TRBJ2-7; a weak D match, TRBD2 (6 bases). CDR1 and CDR2 from the germline V gene are LGHDT and YNNKEL (reference sequence). The CDR3 sequence is 16 residues long. V lost 0 bases and J lost 3, with 15 bases in between. This chain's CDR3 is CASSQELTTRGYEQYF. Here the CDR3 DNA reads TGTGCCAGCAGCCAAGAGTTGACGACTAGAGGCTACGAGCAGTACTTC.

The chain joins TRBV19 to TRBJ2-7, with TRBD1 identical over 9 bases. The CDR3 has 12 amino acids. The ends lost 9 bases at V and 1 base at J; junction bases unmatched: 1. The germline V gene has CDR1 LNHDA and CDR2 SQIVND (reference sequence). The CDR3 loop is CASGTGSYEQYF. The CDR3 bases are TGTGCCAGCGGGACAGGGTCCTACGAGCAGTACTTC. Full variable domain (rest looked up from reference TRBV19 and TRBJ2-7): DGGITQSPKYLFRKEGQNVTLSCEQNLNHDAMYWYRQDPGQGLRLIYYSQIVNDFQKGDIAEGYSVSREKKESFPLTVTSAQKNPTAFYLCASGTGSYEQYFGPGTRLTVT.

This chain links TRBV18 with TRBJ1-5, with no clear D. Trimming cost V 2 bases and J 7 bases, with 9 bases left between them. Germline loops: CDR1 KGHSH, CDR2 LQKENI. The CDR3 runs to 13 residues. CDR3 residues: CASSPDLDQPQHF. CDR3 coding DNA: TGTGCCAGCTCACCAGACCTAGACCAGCCCCAGCATTTT.

The CDR3 nucleotides read TGTGCCAGCTCACCACGGGATAGCGGGTCAGCCTACAATGAGCAGTTCTTC. This gives the protein CASSPRDSGSAYNEQFF. The J gene is TRBJ2-1, the V gene TRBV18; TRBD2 aligns across 7 bases. Trimming cost V 1 base and J 2 bases; bases outside gene matches: 8. This CDR3 spans 17 amino acids. Germline loops: CDR1 KGHSH, CDR2 LQKENI.